This T cell receptor (beta chain) appears in the sequencing data of a study of blood T cell repertoires in COVID-19. Only in-frame clones appear in the TCRdb table, and some are missing; sequencing was by immunoSEQ multiplex PCR. The table includes roughly 380,000 clones, 85% detected once. There are 13 residues in the CDR3. The V gene's germline CDR1 is SEHNR and CDR2 FQNEAQ (reference sequence). V lost 5 bases, J lost 2 bases, and 2 bases stayed unmatched. Sequencing was performed on peripheral blood. The sequence was obtained from a woman between 18 and 29 years old with acute or convalescent COVID-19. The chain is built from TRBV7-9 and TRBJ1-2; 7 bases are a match to TRBD1. CDR3 DNA: TGTGCCAGCAGCCGACAGGGCAACTATGGCTACACCTTC. Encoded protein: CASSRQGNYGYTF.